These 10 T cell receptor beta chains originate from one sample sequenced in a study of liver allograft versus peripheral blood T cells. Looking at the study overall: The study compared liver allograft T cell receptor repertoires against peripheral blood repertoires of liver transplant recipients.

TCRdb itself ran the reads through MiXCR, one entry per CDR3 protein. The data hold over 3,500 distinct CDR3 sequences, with 15% to 20% observed a single time. The receptors derive from a human patient who had a liver transplant. Some T cells may arise from the graft donor.

This chain joins TRBV5-6 and TRBJ1-5, with a tentative D call TRBD1 (6 bases). This CDR3 region has 15 residues. Between the trimmed V and J ends, which lost 6 bases and 2 bases, there was a span of 15 bases. Germline-derived CDR1 and CDR2 are SGHDT and YYEEEE. CDR3 coding DNA: TGTGCCAGCACCCTTGGGGGGGGCGGCAATCAGCCCCAGCATTTT. Translated: CASTLGGGGNQPQHF.

This chain links TRBV20-1 with TRBJ2-7, with D possibly matching TRBD2 (6 bases). The CDR3 sequence is 15 residues long. Looked up from germline, CDR1 is DFQATT and CDR2 is SNEGSKA (reference sequence). Trimming stripped 3 bases from V and 6 bases from J, with 21 bases between. The chain's CDR3 is CSARAGLETSGEQYF. CDR3 nucleotides: TGCAGTGCTAGGGCGGGACTCGAGACCTCTGGCGAGCAGTACTTC.

By frequency in the sample, this clonotype is medium-sized. This chain connects TRBV18 to TRBJ2-2; 7 positions agree with TRBD1. After removal of 3 bases from V and 0 bases from J, the junction contained 4 bases not matched to a gene. Germline CDR1 KGHSH, CDR2 LQKENI. The length of the CDR3 is 16 residues. This chain's CDR3 is CASSPDRPSNTGELFF. The CDR3 DNA reads TGTGCCAGCTCACCGGACAGGCCTTCGAACACCGGGGAGCTGTTTTTT.

The rearrangement uses TRBV11-2 and TRBJ2-7; 8 bases are shared with TRBD2. The CDR3 is made up of 14 amino acids. CDR1 is SGHAT, CDR2 FQNNGV, per germline. J lost 3 bases, V lost 2 bases, and 3 bases had no gene match. CDR3 residues: CASSLRGGLYEQYF. The CDR3 DNA sequence: TGTGCCAGCAGCTTACGGGGGGGTCTCTACGAGCAGTACTTC.

This clonotype was recorded many times. J is TRBJ2-2 and V is TRBV19; maybe TRBD1 (6 bases). CDR3 length equals 16 residues. CDR1 LNHDA and CDR2 SQIVND come from the germline V gene (reference sequence). Trimming removed 10 bases from V and 3 bases from J, with 21 bases in between. CDR3 in DNA: TGTGCCACCCAGACTGTGGGCAGGGGACACACCGGGGAGCTGTTTTTT. This translates into CATQTVGRGHTGELFF.

This clonotype is medium-sized within its sample. The chain couples TRBV29-1 to TRBJ1-1; D uncertain. From germline, CDR1 is SQVTM and CDR2 ANQGSEA. V lost 4 bases to trimming and J lost 5 bases, with 5 bases between them. The CDR3 has 10 residues. CDR3 region: CSVGDTEAFF. The DNA of the CDR3 is TGCAGCGTTGGGGATACTGAAGCTTTCTTT.

This clonotype was detected many times. V usage is TRBV12-3 or TRBV12-4 and J usage is TRBJ1-1; possible D gene TRBD1, 5 bases. Deletions cut 7 bases from V and 3 bases from J, with 12 bases between. The CDR3 extends over 13 amino acids. The CDR3 DNA reads as TGTGCCAGCACGGCAGGGAGGGACACTGAAGCTTTCTTT. Translation gives CASTAGRDTEAFF.

Only a few counts were recorded for this clonotype. The chain is built from TRBV12-5 and TRBJ2-3; D uncertain. The CDR3 sequence is 13 residues long. The germline CDR1 and CDR2 sequences are LGHNT and FRNRAP. V was cut by 1 base and J by 5 bases, with 7 bases left in between. The CDR3 sequence is CASGLEGRDTQYF. The CDR3 DNA reads TGTGCTAGTGGTTTGGAGGGCCGAGATACGCAGTATTTT.

By share of the sample, this clonotype is medium-sized. The V and J genes are TRBV12-3 or TRBV12-4 and TRBJ1-5; D is unresolved. The length of the CDR3 is 13 residues. The V gene lost 7 bases and the J gene lost 2 bases, with 9 bases spanning the gap. CDR3 sequence reads: CASTPRGNQPQHF. CDR3 in DNA: TGTGCCAGCACCCCCCGGGGCAATCAGCCCCAGCATTTT.

The rearrangement uses TRBV6-5 and TRBJ2-1, with D tentatively TRBD1 (6 bases). This CDR3 spans 14 amino acids. The V end lost 5 bases, the J end lost 7 bases, and 15 bases lay between the germline ends. Germline-derived CDR1 and CDR2 are MNHEY and SVGAGI. CDR3 DNA sequence: TGTGCCAGCAGTGGGACACTTAGGGGGAATGAGCAGTTCTTC. This encodes CASSGTLRGNEQFF.